The rows below give T cell receptor beta chains drawn from one sample of a study of T cell responses to AZD1222 COVID-19 vaccine. Libraries were prepared by immunoSEQ multiplex PCR; TCRdb keeps only in-frame clonotypes and omits some of them. The sample includes 58,000 or so clones, approximately 86% of them seen just once. The material was peripheral blood, obtained 28 days after the second AZD1222 dose. Source of these receptors: an adult who received the AZD1222 COVID-19 vaccine. Both conserved end residues are part of each CDR3. The order of the fields is J gene, clone size, V gene, D gene, CDR3 protein, CDR3 DNA. A D gene is named only where the DNA matches it firmly. Some rows mark clone size as missing; the rest say once, few, many or name a class of expanded clone.

j_call: TRBJ2-7
clone_size: once
v_call: TRBV7-2
d_call: NA
cdr3_aa: CASAHEFSYEQYF
cdr3_nt: TGTGCCAGCGCTCATGAGTTTTCCTACGAGCAGTACTTC

j_call: TRBJ2-7
clone_size: NA
v_call: TRBV18
d_call: NA
cdr3_aa: CASSPREVKGSEQYF
cdr3_nt: TGTGCCAGCTCACCAAGAGAAGTTAAGGGTAGCGAGCAGTACTTC

j_call: TRBJ2-3
clone_size: NA
v_call: TRBV5-1
d_call: NA
cdr3_aa: CASSLAGDTDTQYF
cdr3_nt: TGCGCCAGCAGCTTGGCCGGGGACACTGATACGCAGTATTTT

j_call: TRBJ2-3
clone_size: NA
v_call: TRBV7-2
d_call: TRBD2
cdr3_aa: CASSLARTSGRAPPDTQYF
cdr3_nt: TGTGCCAGCAGCTTAGCCCGGACTAGCGGGAGGGCCCCGCCAGATACGCAGTATTTT

j_call: TRBJ1-4
clone_size: NA
v_call: TRBV6-5
d_call: NA
cdr3_aa: CASSSGQGPTNEKLFF
cdr3_nt: TGTGCCAGCAGTTCTGGGCAGGGCCCAACTAATGAAAAACTGTTTTTT

j_call: TRBJ1-2
clone_size: NA
v_call: TRBV3-1/TRBV3-2
d_call: NA
cdr3_aa: CASSQDDYGYTF
cdr3_nt: TGTGCCAGCAGCCAAGATGACTATGGCTACACCTTC

j_call: TRBJ1-2
clone_size: NA
v_call: TRBV19
d_call: TRBD1
cdr3_aa: CASSIGWGTGSYGYTF
cdr3_nt: TGTGCCAGTAGTATAGGGTGGGGGACAGGGTCCTATGGCTACACCTTC

j_call: TRBJ2-3
clone_size: NA
v_call: TRBV15
d_call: NA
cdr3_aa: CATGKPGAGDTQYF
cdr3_nt: TGTGCCACCGGCAAGCCAGGGGCTGGAGATACGCAGTATTTT

j_call: TRBJ1-2
clone_size: NA
v_call: TRBV19
d_call: NA
cdr3_aa: CASSESNYGYTF
cdr3_nt: TGTGCCAGTAGTGAGTCTAACTATGGCTACACCTTC

j_call: TRBJ1-1
clone_size: NA
v_call: TRBV21-1
d_call: NA
cdr3_aa: CASSREGRAEAFF
cdr3_nt: TGTGCCAGCAGCAGAGAGGGGCGGGCTGAAGCTTTCTTT

j_call: TRBJ2-7
clone_size: NA
v_call: TRBV6-5
d_call: NA
cdr3_aa: CASRSSYEQYF
cdr3_nt: TGTGCCAGCCGTAGTTCCTACGAGCAGTACTTC

j_call: TRBJ2-5
clone_size: NA
v_call: TRBV11-2
d_call: NA
cdr3_aa: CASSPPGLQETQYF
cdr3_nt: TGTGCCAGCAGCCCCCCGGGGCTCCAAGAGACCCAGTACTTC

j_call: TRBJ2-7
clone_size: NA
v_call: TRBV5-5
d_call: TRBD1
cdr3_aa: CASSWGVGRGLYEQYF
cdr3_nt: TGTGCCAGCAGCTGGGGAGTGGGCAGGGGGCTCTACGAGCAGTACTTC

j_call: TRBJ2-1
clone_size: few
v_call: TRBV6-5
d_call: NA
cdr3_aa: CASSPGRGSYNEQFF
cdr3_nt: TGTGCCAGCAGTCCCGGGCGGGGATCCTACAATGAGCAGTTCTTC

j_call: TRBJ2-5
clone_size: NA
v_call: TRBV7-2
d_call: NA
cdr3_aa: CASSLDRGKVETQYF
cdr3_nt: TGTGCCAGCAGCTTAGATCGGGGGAAAGTAGAGACCCAGTACTTC

j_call: TRBJ2-3
clone_size: NA
v_call: TRBV7-3
d_call: NA
cdr3_aa: CASSLGRDQNTDTQYF
cdr3_nt: TGTGCCAGCAGCTTAGGGCGGGATCAAAACACAGATACGCAGTATTTT

j_call: TRBJ1-5
clone_size: NA
v_call: TRBV14
d_call: NA
cdr3_aa: CASSQVQGQADQPQHF
cdr3_nt: TGTGCCAGCAGCCAAGTGCAAGGGCAGGCGGATCAGCCCCAGCATTTT

j_call: TRBJ2-7
clone_size: NA
v_call: TRBV27
d_call: TRBD2
cdr3_aa: CASRTLLAGSSYEQYF
cdr3_nt: TGTGCCAGCAGGACCTTACTAGCGGGGAGCTCCTACGAGCAGTACTTC

j_call: TRBJ2-3
clone_size: NA
v_call: TRBV6-4
d_call: TRBD1
cdr3_aa: CASSEQGATDTQYF
cdr3_nt: TGTGCCAGCAGTGAGCAGGGGGCCACAGATACGCAGTATTTT

j_call: TRBJ1-6
clone_size: NA
v_call: TRBV28
d_call: NA
cdr3_aa: CASSLVGARYGSPLHF
cdr3_nt: TGTGCCAGCAGTTTAGTTGGTGCCAGGTACGGTTCACCCCTCCACTTT

j_call: TRBJ1-5
clone_size: NA
v_call: TRBV19
d_call: NA
cdr3_aa: CASSSRVGDSNQPQHF
cdr3_nt: TGTGCCAGTAGTAGTAGAGTGGGGGATAGCAATCAGCCCCAGCATTTT

j_call: TRBJ2-1
clone_size: NA
v_call: TRBV10-3
d_call: NA
cdr3_aa: CAISASPGYEQFF
cdr3_nt: TGTGCCATCAGTGCTTCTCCCGGGTATGAGCAGTTCTTC

j_call: TRBJ1-2
clone_size: NA
v_call: TRBV30
d_call: NA
cdr3_aa: CAWSVSLAGYTF
cdr3_nt: TGTGCCTGGAGTGTATCTCTGGCCGGCTACACCTTC

j_call: TRBJ2-5
clone_size: NA
v_call: TRBV6-2/TRBV6-3
d_call: NA
cdr3_aa: CASSSDGPWGETQYF
cdr3_nt: TGTGCCAGCAGCTCCGACGGGCCATGGGGAGAGACCCAGTACTTC

j_call: TRBJ1-5
clone_size: NA
v_call: TRBV5-1
d_call: NA
cdr3_aa: CASSLVWGNQPQHF
cdr3_nt: TGCGCCAGCAGCCTGGTTTGGGGCAATCAGCCCCAGCATTTT

j_call: TRBJ2-7
clone_size: NA
v_call: TRBV7-9
d_call: TRBD2
cdr3_aa: CASSPRLAGGNEQYF
cdr3_nt: TGTGCCAGCAGCCCCCGACTAGCGGGAGGTAACGAGCAGTACTTC

j_call: TRBJ2-7
clone_size: NA
v_call: TRBV7-2
d_call: NA
cdr3_aa: CASSLEARASYEQYF
cdr3_nt: TGTGCCAGCAGCTTAGAGGCCAGGGCCTCCTACGAGCAGTACTTC

j_call: TRBJ2-1
clone_size: NA
v_call: TRBV7-8
d_call: NA
cdr3_aa: CASSLGMGRRRNNEQFF
cdr3_nt: TGTGCCAGCAGCTTAGGTATGGGGCGGCGGAGAAACAATGAGCAGTTCTTC

j_call: TRBJ1-1
clone_size: NA
v_call: TRBV4-2
d_call: TRBD1
cdr3_aa: CASSRSQGGTGGNTEAFF
cdr3_nt: TGTGCCAGCAGCCGATCCCAAGGGGGGACAGGGGGAAACACTGAAGCTTTCTTT

j_call: TRBJ2-7
clone_size: NA
v_call: TRBV6-2/TRBV6-3
d_call: NA
cdr3_aa: CASSFPAYEQYF
cdr3_nt: TGTGCCAGCAGTTTCCCCGCCTACGAGCAGTACTTC